Listed here are 17 T cell receptor beta chains from one sample, sequenced in a study of OX40 agonist ivuxolimab in advanced cancers. Clones were read by immunoSEQ multiplex PCR, and TCRdb kept only the in-frame ones, dropping some. The sample records 37,000 or so clones, around 80% being singletons. The specimen comprised CD4+ or CD8+ T cells sorted from blood, sampled in a trial of the OX40 agonist ivuxolimab. All receptors derive from an adult with an advanced solid tumor such as melanoma, head and neck, liver or kidney cancer.

The J gene is TRBJ2-4, the V gene TRBV6-5; 8 bases map to TRBD1. Per germline, CDR1 MNHEY and CDR2 SVGAGI. This CDR3 has 14 amino acids. J lost 8 bases, V lost 7 bases, and 10 bases had no gene match. The CDR3 loop is CASKRQGSWDIQYF. The CDR3 bases are TGTGCCAGCAAGCGACAGGGGTCTTGGGACATTCAGTACTTC.

The V and J genes are TRBV2 and TRBJ2-7; 8 bases map to TRBD1. Trimming cost V 7 bases and J 7 bases; bases outside gene matches: 9. This CDR3 region has 13 residues. The V gene's germline CDR1 is SNHLY and CDR2 FYNNEI. This CDR3 reads CASNTVGQVEQYF. CDR3 coding DNA: TGTGCCAGCAACACGGTGGGACAGGTAGAGCAGTACTTC. Combining the CDR3 with reference TRBV2 and TRBJ2-7 gives the whole variable domain EPEVTQTPSHQVTQMGQEVILRCVPISNHLYFYWYRQILGQKVEFLVSFYNNEISEKSEIFDDQFSVERPDGSNFTLKIRSTKLEDSAMYFCASNTVGQVEQYFGPGTRLTVT.

The chain carries TRBV5-6 and TRBJ1-4; D not certain. Trimming removed 5 bases at V and 4 bases at J, with 15 bases between. The germline gives CDR1 SGHDT, CDR2 YYEEEE. The CDR3 spans 15 residues. The CDR3 reads CASSYFWADNEKLFF. The CDR3 DNA reads as TGTGCCAGCAGTTATTTTTGGGCGGATAATGAAAAACTGTTTTTT.

The chain links TRBV6-5 to TRBJ2-7; D not certain. The CDR3 is made up of 15 amino acids. V was trimmed by 3 bases and J by 0 bases, leaving 12 bases between them. Germline-derived CDR1 and CDR2 are MNHEY and SVGAGI. The CDR3 here is CASSYRPPSSYEQYF. The CDR3 nucleotides read TGTGCCAGCAGTTATCGACCCCCAAGCTCCTACGAGCAGTACTTC.

The rearrangement links TRBV6-5 to TRBJ1-2; TRBD1 matches at 7 bases. The CDR3 is 12 residues long. Looked up from germline, CDR1 is MNHEY and CDR2 is SVGAGI. Germline trimming cut 4 bases from V and 7 bases from J; bases unmatched to any gene: 3. CDR3 region: CASSSGTAGYTF. In DNA form, the CDR3 reads TGTGCCAGCAGTTCCGGGACAGCTGGCTACACCTTC.

V and J are TRBV6-5 and TRBJ2-7; D gene ambiguous. Germline CDR1 and CDR2: MNHEY and SVGAGI. The CDR3 totals 12 residues. V was clipped by 5 bases and J by 5 bases, with 10 bases between them. The CDR3 reads CASSPHRNEQYF. The CDR3 DNA follows: TGTGCCAGCAGTCCCCACCGGAACGAGCAGTACTTC.

This clone has just one count. The chain carries TRBV4-1 and TRBJ2-7; 11 bases fit TRBD2. After removal of 4 bases from V and 3 bases from J, the junction contained 5 bases not matched to a gene. The germline gives CDR1 MGHRA, CDR2 YSYEKL. CDR3 length: 15 amino acids. This chain's CDR3 is CASSPETSGVYEQYF. The CDR3 DNA reads TGCGCCAGCAGCCCCGAGACTAGCGGGGTCTACGAGCAGTACTTC.

This rearrangement joins TRBV4-1 to TRBJ1-1; D possibly corresponds to TRBD1 (5 bases). Per germline, CDR1 MGHRA and CDR2 YSYEKL. Trimming stripped 0 bases from V and 4 bases from J, with 12 bases between. The CDR3 loop spans 15 amino acids. CDR3 in amino acids: CASSQESGLGTEAFF. The CDR3 nucleotides are TGCGCCAGCAGCCAAGAATCAGGGTTGGGCACTGAAGCTTTCTTT.

The chain employs TRBV19 and TRBJ1-2, with D perhaps matching TRBD1 (5 bases). The germline gives CDR1 LNHDA, CDR2 SQIVND (reference sequence). This CDR3 spans 13 amino acids. Trimming cost V 2 bases and J 6 bases, with 10 bases left between them. CDR3: CASSIQGSHGYTF. In nucleotides, the CDR3 is TGTGCCAGTAGTATACAGGGAAGCCATGGCTACACCTTC. The full variable domain, completed using reference TRBV19 and TRBJ1-2, is DGGITQSPKYLFRKEGQNVTLSCEQNLNHDAMYWYRQDPGQGLRLIYYSQIVNDFQKGDIAEGYSVSREKKESFPLTVTSAQKNPTAFYLCASSIQGSHGYTFGSGTRLTVV.

The chain employs TRBV28 and TRBJ1-2; possibly TRBD1 for D (6 bases). V was cut by 5 bases and J by 9 bases, with 13 bases left in between. This CDR3 has 12 amino acids. Germline V gene data show CDR1 as MDHEN and CDR2 as SYDVKM. The CDR3 DNA sequence: TGTGCCAGCAGTGCGGGACACCGAAGCTACACCTTC. Translated: CASSAGHRSYTF.

This chain links TRBV10-1 with TRBJ2-2, with a weak D call TRBD2 (6 bases). CDR1 and CDR2 from the germline V gene are WNHNN and SYGVQD (reference sequence). CDR3 length: 18 residues. Trimming shortened V by 3 bases and J by 6 bases, and 23 bases separated the two germline ends. The DNA for the CDR3 is TGCGCCAGCAGTGAACTGAAGGGACTCGGGGGTAGATCCGGGGAGCTGTTTTTT. Translating gives CASSELKGLGGRSGELFF.

V is TRBV30 and J is TRBJ2-7; D is possibly TRBD1 (5 bases). Germline loops: CDR1 GTSNPN, CDR2 SVGIG (reference sequence). The V and J ends lost 2 bases and 0 bases respectively, with 11 bases between them. This CDR3 is built from 14 residues. CDR3 sequence reads: CAWSLGADSYEQYF. The DNA for the CDR3 is TGTGCCTGGAGTCTAGGGGCCGACTCCTACGAGCAGTACTTC.

This sequence joins TRBV19 and TRBJ2-1, with D possibly matching TRBD2 (6 bases). Germline assignment: CDR1 LNHDA and CDR2 SQIVND (reference sequence). V was pared by 5 bases and J by 0 bases, with 14 bases between. The CDR3 loop spans 16 amino acids. The CDR3 DNA reads TGTGCCAGTAGTTCCCGGGACTCCCCCTCCTACAATGAGCAGTTCTTC. Translating gives CASSSRDSPSYNEQFF.

The chain employs TRBV11-2 and TRBJ1-1; D gene ambiguous. CDR1 SGHAT and CDR2 FQNNGV come from the germline V gene. The germline V and J ends were trimmed by 2 bases and 3 bases, with 10 bases remaining between them. CDR3 length equals 14 residues. Here the CDR3 reads CASSLRRSDTEAFF. The CDR3 DNA sequence: TGTGCCAGCAGCTTACGCAGGTCGGACACTGAAGCTTTCTTT.

The chain is built from TRBV7-9 and TRBJ2-1; D is unresolved. Per germline, CDR1 SEHNR and CDR2 FQNEAQ (reference sequence). The CDR3 length is 13 residues. V was clipped by 5 bases and J by 5 bases, with 10 bases between them. The CDR3 bases are TGTGCCAGCAGCCCGGCCTGGGACAATGAGCAGTTCTTC. The encoded protein is CASSPAWDNEQFF.

V and J are TRBV5-6 and TRBJ2-7, with 7 nucleotides matching TRBD1. V lost 0 bases and J lost 3; bases outside the gene matches: 0. The CDR3 runs to 13 residues. Germline CDR1 reads SGHDT; CDR2 reads YYEEEE. The CDR3 here is CASSLDRGYEQYF. Written as DNA, the CDR3 is TGTGCCAGCAGCTTGGACAGGGGCTACGAGCAGTACTTC.

V usage is TRBV18 and J usage is TRBJ2-1; no firm D call. Trimming stripped 6 bases from V and 4 bases from J, with 19 bases between. The CDR3 runs 16 residues. The germline gives CDR1 KGHSH, CDR2 LQKENI. The CDR3 reads CASSPSASQIYNEQFF. The CDR3 nucleotides are TGTGCCAGCTCCCCCTCAGCCAGTCAAATATACAATGAGCAGTTCTTC.